The 7 T cell receptor beta chains presented below share a single source sample, sequenced in a study of blood T cells in healthy people across ages. The authors ran a second PCR of about 6 to 11 cycles using a sample-barcoded 5' primer and a J-beta primer mix. A single record per CDR3 protein comes from TCRdb applying MiXCR to the 5' RACE reads. The sample has about a million distinct CDR3 sequences, roughly 48% seen once. The sequencing sample was made of blood. Receptor source: a man aged 25 to 45 in good health.

This clonotype appeared a few times. This chain links TRBV6-2 or TRBV6-3 with TRBJ1-1; D not resolved. CDR1 and CDR2 from the germline V gene are MNHEY and SVGEGT. With 4 bases removed from V and 2 bases from J, the gap between germline ends came to 14 bases. The CDR3 totals 15 residues. The CDR3 coding sequence is TGTGCCAGCAGTTCCGAGGGAACAGTTAACACTGAAGCTTTCTTT. It encodes CASSSEGTVNTEAFF.

The chain couples TRBV4-3 to TRBJ1-1, with D maybe TRBD1 (5 bases). Trimming took 0 bases from V and 4 from J, leaving 12 bases between them. The germline V gene has CDR1 LGHNA and CDR2 YSLEER. The CDR3 length is 15 residues. In DNA, the CDR3 is TGCGCCAGCAGCCAAGAGGCTCAGGGATCCACTGAAGCTTTCTTT. Translating it yields CASSQEAQGSTEAFF.

The chain is built from TRBV5-1 and TRBJ2-1; D is perhaps TRBD1 (5 bases). Trimming took off 1 base at V and 0 bases at J, with 14 bases between the two ends. Germline assignment: CDR1 SGHRS and CDR2 YFSETQ. This CDR3 is built from 17 residues. The CDR3 nucleotides read TGCGCCAGCAGCTTGAGCCCCAGGGCGAGCTCCTACAATGAGCAGTTCTTC. It encodes CASSLSPRASSYNEQFF.

CDR3 loop: CSVELGSGNEKLFF. CDR3 nucleotide sequence: TGCAGCGTTGAATTGGGATCCGGTAATGAAAAACTGTTTTTT. The rearrangement uses TRBV29-1 and TRBJ1-4, with D unresolved. The germline V and J ends were trimmed by 2 bases and 4 bases, with 11 bases remaining between them. The CDR3 sequence is 14 residues long. Germline CDR1 and CDR2: SQVTM and ANQGSEA.

This rearrangement joins TRBV15 to TRBJ1-1; 7 nucleotides line up with TRBD1. V trimming: 1 base; J trimming: 1 base; junction bases outside the gene matches: 9. CDR1 LNHNV and CDR2 YYDKDF come from the germline V gene (reference sequence). The CDR3 length is 17 residues. CDR3: CATSRGVLQGSNTEAFF. The DNA for the CDR3 is TGTGCCACCAGCAGAGGCGTCCTACAGGGGTCGAACACTGAAGCTTTCTTT.

This chain uses TRBV7-2 with TRBJ2-2, with a possible D match to TRBD1 (5 bases). Germline CDR1 reads SGHTA; CDR2 reads FQGNSA. V dropped 1 base and J dropped 1 base, with 7 bases sitting between them. The CDR3 sequence is 15 residues long. CDR3 region: CASSLEGRNTGELFF. In DNA form, the CDR3 reads TGTGCCAGCAGCTTAGAGGGGCGGAACACCGGGGAGCTGTTTTTT.

V is TRBV28 and J is TRBJ2-5; D remains unclear. Per germline, CDR1 MDHEN and CDR2 SYDVKM. The length of the CDR3 is 12 residues. With 6 bases removed from V and 7 bases from J, the gap between germline ends came to 12 bases. As DNA, the CDR3 is TGTGCCAGCAGCTTTAACCTGGGGACCCAGTACTTC. This gives the protein CASSFNLGTQYF.